This T cell receptor (beta chain) is drawn from a study of identical twins' blood T cells. General observations from the study: Environmental influences on twin similarity could not be excluded. Abundant TCRbeta CDR3s overlapped more between twins than with unrelated donors.

This clonotype was counted only a few times. Its specificity is not known. CDR1 is DFQATT, CDR2 SNEGSKA, per germline (reference sequence). The V end lost 4 bases, the J end lost 4 bases, and 11 bases lay between the germline ends. The CDR3 is made up of 13 amino acids. Sample barcodes were added at both library ends during cDNA synthesis. Original methodology: Each library had roughly 2 to 4 million CDR3 reads and about 100,000 to nearly 550,000 clonotypes. TCRdb re-derived calls from the 5' RACE reads in MiXCR, one entry per CDR3 protein. None of the V and J calls come from the authors' own analysis; TCRdb made them. The sample carries 350,000 to 400,000 distinct CDR3 sequences, roughly 28% recorded once.

Sequencing used PBMCs. This clonotype was sampled from a woman aged 18-49 years in good health. The chain combines TRBV20-1 with TRBJ1-5; D is unresolved. The CDR3 here is CSANGQPNQPQHF. Here the CDR3 DNA reads TGCAGTGCTAACGGGCAGCCGAATCAGCCCCAGCATTTT.